What follows are 24 T cell receptor beta chains derived from one specimen sequenced in a study of T cell responses to AZD1222 COVID-19 vaccine. Measured with immunoSEQ multiplex PCR; TCRdb has only the in-frame clones, and not every one. The sample has under 200,000 clones, around 87% seen once. Here the sequenced sample was peripheral blood, taken 28 days after the second AZD1222 dose. Receptors originate from an adult who received the AZD1222 COVID-19 vaccine.

The chain uses TRBV6-5 and TRBJ2-4, with 7 bases identical to TRBD1. V lost 4 bases, J lost 6 bases, and 6 bases stayed unmatched. The CDR3 length is 14 residues. The germline CDR1 and CDR2 sequences are MNHEY and SVGAGI. CDR3 residues: CASSSETGRNIQYF. In nucleotides, the CDR3 is TGTGCCAGCAGTTCCGAGACAGGGAGAAACATTCAGTACTTC.

This clone was picked up one time. The V gene is TRBV5-1, the J gene TRBJ2-2; 7 nucleotides line up with TRBD1. The CDR3 is made up of 15 amino acids. Germline V gene lookup returns CDR1 SGHRS and CDR2 YFSETQ. Losses at the gene ends were 4 bases for V and 4 bases for J; bases not matched to a gene: 7. The CDR3 loop reads CASSVKGQTTGELFF. The CDR3 nucleotides read TGCGCCAGCAGCGTCAAGGGACAGACCACCGGGGAGCTGTTTTTT.

This clone was recorded a few times. The chain carries TRBV5-3 and TRBJ1-1; D not resolved. TRBV5-3 is identified as an open reading frame with a role that is uncertain. V was cut by 4 bases and J by 1 base, with 17 bases left in between. The CDR3 is made up of 16 amino acids. The DNA of the CDR3 is TGTGCCAGAAGCATGACCGTATGGGGTAGGAACACTGAAGCTTTCTTT. Protein sequence: CARSMTVWGRNTEAFF.

The CDR3 is CASKVGGANTGELFF. As DNA, the CDR3 is TGTGCCAGCAAAGTGGGCGGCGCGAACACCGGGGAGCTGTTTTTT. V gene TRBV6-5 combines with J gene TRBJ2-2; unclear D gene. The CDR3 has 15 amino acids. CDR1 and CDR2 from the germline V gene are MNHEY and SVGAGI. Trimming left V 7 bases short and J 0 bases short, with 12 bases between.

The rearrangement uses TRBV12-3 or TRBV12-4 and TRBJ1-2, with TRBD1 identical over 8 bases. The CDR3 is 13 amino acids. The V segment lost 7 bases and the J segment 4 bases; nucleotides outside the gene matches: 5. The CDR3 spells CASTRQGSYGYTF. The CDR3 coding sequence is TGTGCCAGCACCCGACAGGGGAGCTATGGCTACACCTTC.

The chain joins TRBV4-1 to TRBJ2-3, with D possibly TRBD1 on 6 matching bases. V was trimmed by 7 bases and J by 4 bases, leaving 15 bases between them. The CDR3 runs to 14 residues. In germline, CDR1 is MGHRA, CDR2 YSYEKL. The CDR3 reads CASNPGVWADTQYF. CDR3 bases: TGCGCCAGCAACCCAGGGGTCTGGGCAGATACGCAGTATTTT.

The rearrangement joins TRBV4-2 to TRBJ1-2; D is unclear. The germline V gene has CDR1 LGHNA and CDR2 YNFKEQ. The CDR3 loop spans 12 amino acids. V gave up 0 bases and J gave up 8 bases, with 7 bases separating them. The CDR3 region is CASSQDQVGYTF. CDR3 bases: TGTGCCAGCAGCCAAGATCAGGTGGGCTACACCTTC.

The chain links TRBV5-6 to TRBJ1-2, with a weak D call TRBD1 (6 bases). The V gene lost 0 bases and the J gene lost 0 bases, with 6 bases spanning the gap. Germline V gene data show CDR1 as SGHDT and CDR2 as YYEEEE. The CDR3 is 14 amino acids. The CDR3 region is CASSLAGANYGYTF. The DNA for the CDR3 is TGTGCCAGCAGCTTGGCAGGGGCTAACTATGGCTACACCTTC.

This chain joins TRBV10-3 and TRBJ1-5; D ambiguous. Germline CDR1 is ENHRY and CDR2 is SYGVKD. CDR3 length equals 17 residues. Trimming removed 0 bases from V and 6 bases from J, with 18 bases in between. The CDR3 nucleotides read TGTGCCATCAGTGAGTCGCTTACAGTTCAACGGCCTCAGCCCCAGCATTTT. Amino acids: CAISESLTVQRPQPQHF.

This chain joins TRBV9 and TRBJ2-1; 11 nucleotides align to TRBD2. Germline CDR1 is SGDLS and CDR2 is YYNGEE. The V segment lost 0 bases and the J segment 6 bases; nucleotides outside the gene matches: 5. The CDR3 covers 16 residues. CDR3 DNA: TGTGCCAGCAGCGTAGCCAGGCTAGCGGGGGGCAATGAGCAGTTCTTC. Translating gives CASSVARLAGGNEQFF. Variable domain in full (rest from reference TRBV9 and TRBJ2-1): DSGVTQTPKHLITATGQRVTLRCSPRSGDLSVYWYQQSLDQGLQFLIQYYNGEERAKGNILERFSAQQFPDLHSELNLSSLELGDSALYFCASSVARLAGGNEQFFGPGTRLTVL.

The sample holds one count of this clone. The genes are TRBV7-2 and TRBJ2-3; 8 bases match TRBD2. In germline, CDR1 is SGHTA, CDR2 FQGNSA. This CDR3 has 16 residues. The ends lost 2 bases at V and 2 bases at J; junction bases unmatched: 6. The DNA of the CDR3 is TGTGCCAGCAGCTTATTGGCGGGGGGACCCACAGATACGCAGTATTTT. Translation: CASSLLAGGPTDTQYF.

The V and J genes are TRBV4-1 and TRBJ1-4; D possibly corresponds to TRBD1 (6 bases). V lost 0 bases and J 2 bases, leaving 16 bases between the germline ends. Germline V CDR1 and CDR2: MGHRA, YSYEKL. The CDR3 has 18 residues. The chain's CDR3 is CASSQDAGAFTTNEKLFF. The CDR3 DNA reads as TGCGCCAGCAGCCAAGATGCGGGGGCTTTTACGACTAATGAAAAACTGTTTTTT.

This clone appeared a single time. The chain joins TRBV5-1 to TRBJ2-1; D tentatively reads TRBD1 or TRBD2 (5 bases each). V was trimmed by 1 base and J by 9 bases, leaving 17 bases between them. CDR1 and CDR2 from the germline V gene are SGHRS and YFSETQ. The CDR3 has 15 residues. CDR3 loop: CASSLTGTAEGEQFF. The CDR3, as DNA: TGCGCCAGCAGCTTGACCGGGACGGCTGAGGGTGAGCAGTTCTTC.

The gene calls are TRBV5-4 and TRBJ2-7; D ambiguous. Between the trimmed V and J ends, which lost 0 bases and 5 bases, there was a span of 15 bases. The germline CDR1 and CDR2 sequences are SGHNT and YYREEE (reference sequence). The CDR3 contains 15 residues. CDR3 sequence: CASSLGTGSGNEQYF. As DNA, the CDR3 is TGTGCCAGCAGCTTGGGTACGGGTTCGGGCAACGAGCAGTACTTC.

This chain uses TRBV19 with TRBJ1-1, with D hard to call. The CDR3 is made up of 16 amino acids. Germline values: CDR1 LNHDA, CDR2 SQIVND (reference sequence). V was clipped by 8 bases and J by 4 bases, with 23 bases between them. The CDR3 DNA is TGTGCCAGTCGCCAAACCAGCCGTGGGAGGACCACTGAAGCTTTCTTT. Encoded protein: CASRQTSRGRTTEAFF.

The chain has TRBV19 and TRBJ2-3, with 7 bases identical to TRBD2. The germline CDR1 and CDR2 sequences are LNHDA and SQIVND (reference sequence). With V trimmed by 8 bases and J by 6 bases, 14 bases remained unmatched. The CDR3 contains 15 residues. The CDR3 reads CASSLIGREWDTQYF. In nucleotides, the CDR3 is TGTGCCAGTTCCCTTATTGGGAGGGAATGGGATACGCAGTATTTT.

The CDR3 loop is CASSLGQNQPQHF. The CDR3 bases are TGTGCCAGCAGCTTAGGACAGAATCAGCCCCAGCATTTT. The chain has TRBV13 and TRBJ1-5; unclear D gene. CDR1 and CDR2 (germline): PRHDT, FYEKMQ (reference sequence). Deletions cut 0 bases from V and 4 bases from J, with 4 bases between. The CDR3 loop spans 13 amino acids.

The V call is TRBV5-1, the J call TRBJ2-3; 9 bases map to TRBD2. Trimming took 0 bases from V and 1 from J; bases not matched to a gene: 3. The CDR3 sequence is 16 residues long. CDR1 SGHRS and CDR2 YFSETQ come from the germline V gene. DNA for the CDR3: TGCGCCAGCAGCTTGGGAGCGGGGGGCCGCACAGATACGCAGTATTTT. Protein sequence: CASSLGAGGRTDTQYF.

This clone was seen a single time. The rearrangement joins TRBV7-9 to TRBJ2-1; 10 bases map to TRBD1. CDR3 length: 14 residues. Losses at the gene ends were 5 bases for V and 5 bases for J; bases not matched to a gene: 3. Germline-derived CDR1 and CDR2 are SEHNR and FQNEAQ (reference sequence). The DNA for the CDR3 is TGTGCCAGCAGCCCCGGGACAGGGGACAATGAGCAGTTCTTC. Translated: CASSPGTGDNEQFF.

This chain links TRBV7-2 with TRBJ2-2; D not resolved. This CDR3 is 13 amino acids long. Trimming took off 2 bases at V and 0 bases at J, with 1 base between the two ends. Per the germline V gene, CDR1 is SGHTA and CDR2 is FQGNSA. CDR3 coding DNA: TGTGCCAGCAGCTTATCGAACACCGGGGAGCTGTTTTTT. Protein sequence: CASSLSNTGELFF. Full variable domain (rest looked up from reference TRBV7-2 and TRBJ2-2): GAGVSQSPSNKVTEKGKDVELRCDPISGHTALYWYRQSLGQGLEFLIYFQGNSAPDKSGLPSDRFSAERTGGSVSTLTIQRTQQEDSAVYLCASSLSNTGELFFGEGSRLTVL.

This chain links TRBV5-6 with TRBJ2-5; D is perhaps TRBD1 (6 bases). The CDR3 length is 12 residues. Germline V gene lookup returns CDR1 SGHDT and CDR2 YYEEEE. V was shortened by 1 base and J by 5 bases, with 6 bases between the two germline ends. CDR3: CASSLRGETQYF. The DNA of the CDR3 is TGTGCCAGCAGCTTGAGGGGGGAGACCCAGTACTTC.

This clone came up once. The chain combines TRBV11-2 with TRBJ1-2; TRBD1 is a possible D gene (6 bases). The germline CDR1 and CDR2 sequences are SGHAT and FQNNGV. V was clipped by 5 bases and J by 0 bases, with 13 bases between them. The CDR3 length is 15 residues. The CDR3 loop reads CASSHRQETNYGYTF. CDR3 coding DNA: TGTGCCAGCAGCCACCGACAGGAAACTAACTATGGCTACACCTTC.

The chain is built from TRBV18 and TRBJ2-3; 14 bases fit TRBD2. The CDR3 consists of 17 residues. The V and J ends lost 6 bases and 6 bases, in that order; junction bases with no gene match: 11. The germline V gene has CDR1 KGHSH and CDR2 LQKENI. DNA of the CDR3: TGTGCCAGCTCCCCTGGACTAGCGGGGGGCCCCCTGGATACGCAGTATTTT. This codes for CASSPGLAGGPLDTQYF.

The chain links TRBV5-4 to TRBJ2-3; 9 nucleotides align to TRBD1. This CDR3 is built from 15 residues. V shed 2 bases, J shed 4 bases, and the junction held 5 bases outside the gene matches. Germline CDR1 and CDR2: SGHNT and YYREEE (reference sequence). DNA of the CDR3: TGTGCCAGCAGCTTTGGGACAGGGTTTTCAGATACGCAGTATTTT. It translates to CASSFGTGFSDTQYF.